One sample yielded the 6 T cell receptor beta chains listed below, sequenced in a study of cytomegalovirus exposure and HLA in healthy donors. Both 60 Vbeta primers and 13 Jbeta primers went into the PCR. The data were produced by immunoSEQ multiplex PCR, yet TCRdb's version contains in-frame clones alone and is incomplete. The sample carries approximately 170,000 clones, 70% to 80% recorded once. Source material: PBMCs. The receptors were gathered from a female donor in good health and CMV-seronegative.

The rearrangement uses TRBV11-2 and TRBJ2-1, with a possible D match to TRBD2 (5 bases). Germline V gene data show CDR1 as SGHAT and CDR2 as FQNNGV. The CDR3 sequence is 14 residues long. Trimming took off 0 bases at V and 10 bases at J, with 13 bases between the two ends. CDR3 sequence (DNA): TGTGCCAGCAGCTTAGATCGGGCGGACTTCGAGCAGTTCTTC. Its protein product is CASSLDRADFEQFF.

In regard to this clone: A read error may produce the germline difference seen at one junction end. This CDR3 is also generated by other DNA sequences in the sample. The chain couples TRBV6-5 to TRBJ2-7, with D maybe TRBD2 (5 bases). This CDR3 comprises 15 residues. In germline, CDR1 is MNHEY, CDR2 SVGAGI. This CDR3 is CASSYSPGLGSEQYF. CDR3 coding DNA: TGTGCCAGCAGTTACTCGCCCGGGCTAGGGAGCGAGCAATACTTC.

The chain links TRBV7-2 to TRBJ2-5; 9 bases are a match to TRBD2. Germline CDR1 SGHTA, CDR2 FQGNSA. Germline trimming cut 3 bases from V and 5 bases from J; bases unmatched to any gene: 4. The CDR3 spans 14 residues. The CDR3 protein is CASSLSSGKETQYF. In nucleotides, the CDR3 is TGTGCCAGCAGCTTGTCTAGCGGGAAGGAGACCCAGTACTTC.

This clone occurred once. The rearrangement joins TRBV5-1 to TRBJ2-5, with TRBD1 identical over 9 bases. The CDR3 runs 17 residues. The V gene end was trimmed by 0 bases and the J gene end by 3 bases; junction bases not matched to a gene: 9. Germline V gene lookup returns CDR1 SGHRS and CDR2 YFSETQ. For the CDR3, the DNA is TGCGCCAGCAGCTTGGTGGGACAGGGTATAGCCAAAGAGACCCAGTACTTC. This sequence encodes CASSLVGQGIAKETQYF.

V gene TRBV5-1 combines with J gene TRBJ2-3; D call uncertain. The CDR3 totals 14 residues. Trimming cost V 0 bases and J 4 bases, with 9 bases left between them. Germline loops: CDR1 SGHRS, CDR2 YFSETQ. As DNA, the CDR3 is TGCGCCAGCAGCTTGGGGGCCCCCGCAGATACGCAGTATTTT. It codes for CASSLGAPADTQYF.

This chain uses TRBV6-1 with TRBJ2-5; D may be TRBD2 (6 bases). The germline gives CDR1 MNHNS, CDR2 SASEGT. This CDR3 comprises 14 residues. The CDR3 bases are TGTGCGGGGGTTACGGGGGTTGGCCAAGAGACCCAGTACTTC. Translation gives CAGVTGVGQETQYF.